These 22 T cell receptor beta chains were sequenced from one sample in a study of T cells in Graves' hyperthyroidism and ophthalmopathy. RNA transcripts gave rise to amplified TCR beta CDR3 regions. The HTBI primer set drove a first-round RT-PCR of the TCR CDR3. Each CDR3 protein is one row after TCRdb ran MiXCR on the multiplex PCR reads. Of approximately 600,000 distinct CDR3 sequences in the sample, over 12% were seen once. The specimen sequenced was blood. Source of these receptors: a woman between 18 and 30 years old with Graves' ophthalmopathy.

This clonotype was picked up many times. The rearrangement joins TRBV12-3 or TRBV12-4 to TRBJ2-7, with 8 bases fitting TRBD2. J was trimmed by 2 bases and V by 1 base; bases with no gene match: 4. The CDR3 spans 15 residues. The CDR3 loop reads CASSLGLGLAYEQYF. The CDR3 DNA is TGTGCCAGCAGTTTAGGCCTGGGACTAGCCTACGAGCAGTACTTC.

This clonotype was counted many times. The chain employs TRBV28 and TRBJ1-5, with TRBD1 as a possible D gene (5 bases). CDR1 is MDHEN, CDR2 SYDVKM, per germline. This CDR3 spans 14 amino acids. V lost 4 bases, J lost 2 bases, and 9 bases lay in between. DNA for the CDR3: TGTGCCAGCAGTTACACAGGAGGCAATCAGCCCCAGCATTTT. It encodes CASSYTGGNQPQHF.

This clonotype was seen at least ten times. This sequence joins TRBV28 and TRBJ1-4; 8 positions match TRBD1. The germline CDR1 and CDR2 sequences are MDHEN and SYDVKM. This CDR3 has 16 residues. The ends lost 4 bases at V and 8 bases at J; junction bases unmatched: 12. The CDR3 loop reads CASSSFHRGGVEKLFF. CDR3 bases: TGTGCCAGCAGTTCCTTTCACAGGGGGGGAGTCGAAAAACTGTTTTTT.

This clonotype occurred many times. The chain is built from TRBV7-9 and TRBJ1-1; tentative D call: TRBD1 (6 bases). Trimming pared 5 bases from V and 0 bases from J, leaving 13 bases between. Germline values: CDR1 SEHNR, CDR2 FQNEAQ (reference sequence). The CDR3 has 15 amino acids. CDR3 in DNA: TGTGCCAGCAGCCCTGGGACATCCATGAACACTGAAGCTTTCTTT. This sequence encodes CASSPGTSMNTEAFF.

This clonotype turned up a few times. This chain connects TRBV19 to TRBJ1-5; D ambiguous. Between the trimmed V and J ends, which lost 3 bases and 2 bases, there was a span of 11 bases. Per the germline V gene, CDR1 is LNHDA and CDR2 is SQIVND (reference sequence). This CDR3 spans 15 amino acids. CDR3 sequence (DNA): TGTGCCAGTAGTATCGCTGGGGTTGGCAATCAGCCCCAGCATTTT. Protein: CASSIAGVGNQPQHF.

V gene TRBV27 combines with J gene TRBJ2-6; TRBD1 aligns across 9 bases. Germline V CDR1 and CDR2: MNHEY, SMNVEV (reference sequence). The CDR3 is 16 amino acids. Trimming took 6 bases from V and 2 from J; bases not matched to a gene: 5. CDR3 sequence reads: CASSRGQGTGANVLTF. The CDR3 DNA sequence: TGTGCCAGCAGCCGAGGACAGGGGACTGGGGCCAACGTCCTGACTTTC. Supplemented by reference TRBV27 and TRBJ2-6, the full variable domain reads EAQVTQNPRYLITVTGKKLTVTCSQNMNHEYMSWYRQDPGLGLRQIYYSMNVEVTDKGDVPEGYKVSRKEKRNFPLILESPSPNQTSLYFCASSRGQGTGANVLTFGAGSRLTVL.

V is TRBV4-1 and J is TRBJ2-7; no clear D. V was pared by 0 bases and J by 6 bases, with 12 bases between. This CDR3 comprises 14 residues. Germline V gene data show CDR1 as MGHRA and CDR2 as YSYEKL. The CDR3 DNA reads as TGCGCCAGCAGCCAAGACCCTTCCAGAGGCGAGCAGTACTTC. It specifies CASSQDPSRGEQYF.

On this clonotype: A read error may explain this, as a much larger clone is one base away. The CDR3 does not end in the conserved phenylalanine or tryptophan, so this is likely a read error. The chain combines TRBV18 with TRBJ2-7; D gene ambiguous. With 1 base removed from V and 1 base from J, the gap between germline ends came to 5 bases. Germline lookup yields CDR1 KGHSH and CDR2 LQKENI. CDR3 length equals 13 residues. The CDR3 sequence is CASSPHESYEQYL. The CDR3 coding sequence is TGTGCCAGCTCACCACATGAATCCTACGAGCAGTACTTA.

This clonotype was detected many times. CDR3 sequence (DNA): TGTGCCAGCAGCGGGTGGACTGGGACGGCCTATGGCTACACCTTC. Translated, it gives CASSGWTGTAYGYTF. The J gene is TRBJ1-2, the V gene TRBV9, with D possibly being TRBD1 (5 bases). V was cut by 3 bases and J by 4 bases, with 16 bases left in between. The germline gives CDR1 SGDLS, CDR2 YYNGEE. CDR3 length: 15 residues. The entire variable domain, with the rest obtained from reference TRBV9 and TRBJ1-2, is as follows: DSGVTQTPKHLITATGQRVTLRCSPRSGDLSVYWYQQSLDQGLQFLIQYYNGEERAKGNILERFSAQQFPDLHSELNLSSLELGDSALYFCASSGWTGTAYGYTFGSGTRLTVV.

This clonotype was found a few times. One end of the junction does not line up with germline, which may come from a read error. The chain links TRBV4-1 to TRBJ1-5; TRBD1 is a possible D gene (5 bases). Germline CDR1 is MGHRA and CDR2 is YSYEKL. The CDR3 extends over 15 amino acids. The CDR3 DNA follows: TGCGCCAACAGCCAAGATTTGACAGAACCTAGGGCCCAGCATTTT. It translates to CANSQDLTEPRAQHF.

This clonotype was picked up a small number of times. The rearrangement uses TRBV14 and TRBJ1-2; possibly TRBD1 for D (5 bases). CDR1 is SGHDN and CDR2 is FVKESK in the germline V gene. This CDR3 spans 14 amino acids. V was pared by 0 bases and J by 7 bases, with 12 bases between. The CDR3 sequence: CASSQDLGRGGYTF. The CDR3 bases are TGTGCCAGCAGCCAAGATCTCGGGAGGGGTGGCTACACCTTC.

This clonotype was counted many times. The chain employs TRBV5-6 and TRBJ1-1; D gene uncertain. CDR1 is SGHDT and CDR2 is YYEEEE in the germline V gene. V lost 1 base and J lost 7, with 8 bases in between. CDR3 length equals 12 residues. In nucleotides, the CDR3 is TGTGCCAGCAGCTTGAAACGGAGTGAAGCTTTCTTT. Its translation: CASSLKRSEAFF. Drawing the rest from reference TRBV5-6 and TRBJ1-1, the complete variable domain is DAGVTQSPTHLIKTRGQQVTLRCSPKSGHDTVSWYQQALGQGPQFIFQYYEEEERQRGNFPDRFSGHQFPNYSSELNVNALLLGDSALYLCASSLKRSEAFFGQGTRLTVV.

This clonotype has a count of ten or more. The chain links TRBV20-1 to TRBJ2-7; 11 positions match TRBD1. The CDR3 runs 14 residues. Germline V gives CDR1 DFQATT, CDR2 SNEGSKA (reference sequence). The V gene end was trimmed by 1 base and the J gene end by 5 bases; junction bases not matched to a gene: 4. CDR3 sequence reads: CSARVGTGGDEQYF. The CDR3 nucleotides are TGCAGTGCTAGAGTCGGGACAGGGGGGGACGAGCAGTACTTC.

This clonotype was seen at least ten times. The V and J genes are TRBV7-2 and TRBJ2-2, with 8 bases aligning to TRBD1. CDR1 SGHTA and CDR2 FQGNSA come from the germline V gene. This CDR3 is 15 amino acids long. The junction had 7 bases not matched to a gene; V was cut back by 5 bases and J by 5 bases. CDR3 DNA: TGTGCCAGCAGCGCCAGCTGGGACAGGACCGGGGAGCTGTTTTTT. Protein: CASSASWDRTGELFF.

This clonotype was detected many times. The chain uses TRBV6-1 and TRBJ2-2, with 7 bases matching TRBD1. CDR3 size: 16 residues. After removal of 5 bases from V and 0 bases from J, the junction contained 6 bases not matched to a gene. Germline V gene data show CDR1 as MNHNS and CDR2 as SASEGT. The CDR3 nucleotides read TGTGCCAGCAGTCCCGGGACAGCCCCGAACACCGGGGAGCTGTTTTTT. Its protein product is CASSPGTAPNTGELFF.

This clonotype was seen many times. J is TRBJ2-3 and V is TRBV29-1; D is possibly TRBD1 (5 bases). V was cut by 7 bases and J by 2 bases, with 13 bases left in between. The germline V gene has CDR1 SQVTM and CDR2 ANQGSEA. The CDR3 is 13 amino acids. The DNA of the CDR3 is TGCAGCGCTAGGAGCAGGGACACAGATACGCAGTATTTT. Translating gives CSARSRDTDTQYF.

This clonotype was seen repeatedly, ten times or more. The chain has TRBV12-3 or TRBV12-4 and TRBJ2-3, with 7 bases matching TRBD2. The CDR3 runs to 17 residues. V shed 2 bases, J shed 3 bases, and the junction held 11 bases outside the gene matches. This CDR3 reads CASSLSPGGRETDTQYF. CDR3 nucleotide sequence: TGTGCCAGCAGTTTATCGCCCGGTGGGCGGGAGACAGATACGCAGTATTTT.

This clonotype was recorded at least ten times. CDR3 loop: CASSLGERELNNEQFF. The CDR3 DNA sequence: TGTGCCAGCAGCTTGGGCGAGCGGGAGTTGAACAATGAGCAGTTCTTC. The chain combines TRBV5-6 with TRBJ2-1; 8 bases align to TRBD2. V was pared by 0 bases and J by 5 bases, with 7 bases of the junction left unmatched. The CDR3 consists of 16 residues. The germline V gene encodes CDR1 SGHDT and CDR2 YYEEEE.

This clonotype was picked up many times. The V and J genes are TRBV7-2 and TRBJ1-5; maybe TRBD1 (5 bases). The V gene lost 1 base and the J gene lost 5 bases, with 12 bases spanning the gap. The V gene's germline CDR1 is SGHTA and CDR2 FQGNSA. CDR3 length equals 15 residues. In DNA form, the CDR3 reads TGTGCCAGCAGCTTAGTCGACAGACCCTATCAGCCCCAGCATTTT. It translates to CASSLVDRPYQPQHF.

This clonotype was seen ten or more times. This rearrangement joins TRBV27 to TRBJ2-3; D not certain. V was clipped by 5 bases and J by 1 base, with 13 bases between them. Germline assignment: CDR1 MNHEY and CDR2 SMNVEV (reference sequence). The CDR3 spans 15 residues. This CDR3 reads CASSPLPLGTDTQYF. CDR3 DNA sequence: TGTGCCAGCAGTCCTCTGCCCCTCGGCACAGATACGCAGTATTTT.

This clonotype was counted ten times or more. The rearrangement uses TRBV9 and TRBJ1-4; D uncertain. The CDR3 runs to 15 residues. Per germline, CDR1 SGDLS and CDR2 YYNGEE. V lost 0 bases and J 5 bases, leaving 11 bases between the germline ends. The CDR3 bases are TGTGCCAGCAGCGTAGAGGCGGCCGCCAATGAAAAACTGTTTTTT. Its translation is CASSVEAAANEKLFF. Full variable domain (rest looked up from reference TRBV9 and TRBJ1-4): DSGVTQTPKHLITATGQRVTLRCSPRSGDLSVYWYQQSLDQGLQFLIQYYNGEERAKGNILERFSAQQFPDLHSELNLSSLELGDSALYFCASSVEAAANEKLFFGSGTQLSVL.

This clonotype was seen many times. The chain carries TRBV12-3 or TRBV12-4 and TRBJ1-5; D is ambiguous. The CDR3 contains 14 residues. Between the trimmed V and J ends, which lost 5 bases and 2 bases, there was a span of 10 bases. CDR3 coding DNA: TGTGCCAGCAGTCCCGGTCGGGGCAATCAGCCCCAGCATTTT. This codes for CASSPGRGNQPQHF.